This T cell receptor (beta chain) was profiled in a study of cytomegalovirus exposure and HLA in healthy donors. Study-level findings and limits: Among the most significant clusters, several appeared linked to common viral pathogens in a later analysis. When analyzed later, a missense DCLRE1C variant was found to be linked to TCR beta V- and J-gene trimming.

The PCR contained 60 Vbeta and 13 Jbeta primers. Under the authors' procedure: A later analysis tallied approximately 87 million unique TCR beta chains, around 12 million of them shared. Data came from immunoSEQ multiplex PCR; TCRdb stores just in-frame clones and leaves some out. The D gene and trimming were derived from the DNA, and the V and J assignments and clone size from that table. In the table there are roughly 300,000 clones, more than 80% of which are singletons. On this clone: Its antigen is still unknown.

The clonotype comes from a man aged 35-49 years in good health and CMV-seropositive. Sequenced material: PBMCs.

CDR3 sequence (DNA): TGCGCCAGCAGCCCCGGGACAGGGATCAATGGCTACACCTTC. This translates into CASSPGTGINGYTF. The chain uses TRBV5-1 and TRBJ1-2; the match to TRBD1 covers 9 bases. The CDR3 totals 14 residues. V trimming: 4 bases; J trimming: 6 bases; junction bases outside the gene matches: 7. Germline V gene sequence: CDR1 SGHRS, CDR2 YFSETQ.